The text below deals with one T cell receptor (beta chain). The antigen is unknown. These data originate in a study of blood T cells in healthy people across ages. Study results and caveats: With age, beta diversity per million T cells declined roughly linearly, significantly by 35 to 40.

Donors were healthy Caucasian individuals from Russia aged roughly 6 to 100. Each individual donor underwent a draw of roughly 10 milliliters of peripheral blood. Researchers isolated at least 6 million PBMCs per sample. With a J-beta primer mix and a sample-barcoded 5' primer, a second PCR ran roughly 6 to 11 cycles. TCRdb itself ran the 5' RACE reads through MiXCR, one entry per CDR3 protein. The sample carries under 800,000 distinct CDR3 sequences, roughly 43% recorded once. The specimen was blood. The TCR was taken from a woman in her fifties or sixties in good health.

The CDR3 spells CSGGINNEQFF. The CDR3 DNA reads as TGCAGCGGTGGTATTAACAATGAGCAGTTCTTC. This rearrangement joins TRBV29-1 to TRBJ2-1; the D is unclear. This CDR3 has 11 amino acids. Between the trimmed V and J ends, which lost 7 bases and 5 bases, there was a span of 9 bases. Germline CDR1 SQVTM, CDR2 ANQGSEA.